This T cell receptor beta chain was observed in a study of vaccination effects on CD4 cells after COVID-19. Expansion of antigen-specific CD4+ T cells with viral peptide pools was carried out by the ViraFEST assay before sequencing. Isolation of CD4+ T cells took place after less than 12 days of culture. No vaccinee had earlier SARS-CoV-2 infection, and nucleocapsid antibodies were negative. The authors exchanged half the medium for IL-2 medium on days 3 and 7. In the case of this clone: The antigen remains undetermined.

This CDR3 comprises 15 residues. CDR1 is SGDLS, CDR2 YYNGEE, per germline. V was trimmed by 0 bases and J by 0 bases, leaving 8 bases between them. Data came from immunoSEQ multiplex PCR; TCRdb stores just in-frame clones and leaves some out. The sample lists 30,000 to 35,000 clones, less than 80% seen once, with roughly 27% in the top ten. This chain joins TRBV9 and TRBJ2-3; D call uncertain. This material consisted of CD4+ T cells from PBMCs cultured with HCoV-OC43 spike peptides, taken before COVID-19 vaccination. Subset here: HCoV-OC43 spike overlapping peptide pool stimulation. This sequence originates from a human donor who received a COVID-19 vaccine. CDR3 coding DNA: TGTGCCAGCAGCGTAGGCGGCCTGAGCACAGATACGCAGTATTTT. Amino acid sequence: CASSVGGLSTDTQYF.